This is a list of T cell receptor beta chains from one sample in a study of T cell repertoires in cytomegalovirus infection. TCRdb reanalysed the reads using MiXCR and keeps one entry per CDR3 protein. In the table there are hundreds of thousands of distinct CDR3 sequences, roughly 36% of which are singletons. No antigens are known for them. Sequenced here: cultured PBMCs, sampled from culture after CMV antigen stimulation. The receptors stem from a human donor in good health (CMV status not recorded). Some clones in this sample may be carry-over from other donors' samples. Each CDR3 is given with its conserved first and last residue. D genes are given only for firm matches. Only part of the rows carry a size: once, few, many, or a class if the clone is expanded.

clone size: -
V gene: TRBV14
D gene: -
J gene: TRBJ2-3
CDR3 protein: CASSQPPRPGRPFGTQYF
CDR3 DNA: TGTGCCAGCAGCCAACCGCCTAGGCCGGGACGGCCCTTTGGTACGCAGTATTTT

clone size: -
V gene: TRBV2
D gene: TRBD2
J gene: TRBJ2-2
CDR3 protein: CASSVGASGRTGELFF
CDR3 DNA: TGTGCCAGCAGTGTGGGGGCTAGCGGGAGGACCGGGGAGCTGTTTTTT

clone size: few
V gene: TRBV7-8
D gene: -
J gene: TRBJ2-7
CDR3 protein: CASSFDRRITYEQYF
CDR3 DNA: TGTGCCAGCAGTTTTGACAGGAGGATCACCTACGAGCAGTACTTC

clone size: few
V gene: TRBV7-2
D gene: -
J gene: TRBJ2-5
CDR3 protein: CASSLAWTTQETQYF
CDR3 DNA: TGTGCCAGCAGCTTAGCTTGGACTACCCAAGAGACCCAGTACTTC

clone size: many
V gene: TRBV7-6
D gene: -
J gene: TRBJ2-5
CDR3 protein: CASSLFGTKETQYF
CDR3 DNA: TGTGCCAGCAGCCTATTTGGGACCAAAGAGACCCAGTACTTC

clone size: few
V gene: TRBV20-1
D gene: TRBD2
J gene: TRBJ2-1
CDR3 protein: CSAGVTSGRPLGEQFF
CDR3 DNA: TGCAGTGCTGGGGTTACTAGCGGGAGGCCCCTAGGCGAGCAGTTCTTC

clone size: -
V gene: TRBV18
D gene: -
J gene: TRBJ1-5
CDR3 protein: CASSPDRRNQPQHF
CDR3 DNA: TGTGCCAGCTCACCCGACAGGCGGAATCAGCCCCAGCATTTT

clone size: -
V gene: TRBV5-4
D gene: -
J gene: TRBJ1-4
CDR3 protein: CASSLKSVRTGKLFF
CDR3 DNA: TGTGCCAGCAGCTTGAAAAGCGTCAGAACTGGAAAACTGTTTTTT

clone size: -
V gene: TRBV7-2
D gene: TRBD1
J gene: TRBJ2-2
CDR3 protein: CASSSPTGGLGNTGELFF
CDR3 DNA: TGTGCCAGCAGCTCCCCGACAGGGGGTTTGGGAAACACCGGGGAGCTGTTTTTT

clone size: few
V gene: TRBV10-3
D gene: -
J gene: TRBJ1-1
CDR3 protein: CAISESREGTEAFF
CDR3 DNA: TGTGCCATCAGTGAGTCCAGGGAGGGGACTGAAGCTTTCTTT

clone size: -
V gene: TRBV5-1
D gene: -
J gene: TRBJ1-2
CDR3 protein: CASSGGPLAGGYTF
CDR3 DNA: TGCGCCAGCAGCGGGGGACCCTTGGCCGGTGGCTACACCTTC

clone size: -
V gene: TRBV7-2
D gene: -
J gene: TRBJ2-7
CDR3 protein: CASRLLQGSYEQYF
CDR3 DNA: TGTGCCAGCAGGCTCCTCCAGGGGAGCTACGAGCAGTACTTC

clone size: -
V gene: TRBV28
D gene: TRBD1
J gene: TRBJ1-5
CDR3 protein: CASSLGQELVYQPQHF
CDR3 DNA: TGTGCCAGCAGTCTCGGACAGGAACTCGTGTATCAGCCCCAGCATTTT

clone size: few
V gene: TRBV7-2
D gene: TRBD1
J gene: TRBJ1-2
CDR3 protein: CASSSSGGVNYGYTF
CDR3 DNA: TGTGCCAGCAGCTCCTCAGGGGGCGTTAACTATGGCTACACCTTC

clone size: -
V gene: TRBV20-1
D gene: TRBD2
J gene: TRBJ2-3
CDR3 protein: CSARGLAGFLDTQYF
CDR3 DNA: TGCAGTGCTAGGGGACTAGCGGGGTTTTTGGATACGCAGTATTTT

clone size: once
V gene: TRBV4-1
D gene: -
J gene: TRBJ2-1
CDR3 protein: CAAGEMSWYNEQFF
CDR3 DNA: TGTGCCGCAGGGGAGATGAGCTGGTACAATGAGCAGTTCTTC